What follows are 14 T cell receptor beta chains derived from one specimen sequenced in a study of OX40 agonist ivuxolimab in advanced cancers. Measured with immunoSEQ multiplex PCR; TCRdb has only the in-frame clones, and not every one. The sample has approximately 68,000 clones; roughly 85% are singletons. Here the sequenced sample was CD4+ or CD8+ T cells sorted from blood, taken in a trial of the OX40 agonist ivuxolimab. These receptors all stem from an adult with an advanced solid tumor such as melanoma, head and neck, liver or kidney cancer.

This clone was seen a handful of times. The chain links TRBV4-3 to TRBJ2-1; 9 nucleotides align to TRBD2. The germline CDR1 and CDR2 sequences are LGHNA and YSLEER. Trimming removed 0 bases from V and 4 bases from J; junction bases left unmatched: 16. The CDR3 is 20 residues long. The CDR3 nucleotides read TGCGCCAGCAGCCAAGATCACGAGCTTGTGGCGGGAGGGATTTACAATGAGCAGTTCTTC. Translation gives CASSQDHELVAGGIYNEQFF.

The chain employs TRBV27 and TRBJ1-3, with TRBD1 as a possible D gene (5 bases). Germline loops: CDR1 MNHEY, CDR2 SMNVEV (reference sequence). V dropped 3 bases and J dropped 4 bases, with 13 bases sitting between them. The CDR3 runs 15 residues. The CDR3 nucleotides are TGTGCCAGCAGTTTGTCGTCAGGGAACGGAAACACCATATATTTT. It encodes CASSLSSGNGNTIYF.

This chain joins TRBV7-2 and TRBJ2-7; TRBD1 or TRBD2 may be the D gene (6 bases each). Deletions cut 8 bases from V and 6 bases from J, with 26 bases between. Germline V gives CDR1 SGHTA, CDR2 FQGNSA. The CDR3 is made up of 16 amino acids. The CDR3 here is CASSSDGGTQGREQYF. The CDR3 region has the DNA TGTGCCAGCTCCTCCGACGGCGGGACCCAGGGGCGCGAGCAGTACTTC.

This clone was detected a few times. V and J are TRBV12-5 and TRBJ2-3; 7 bases are a match to TRBD1. Germline V gene sequence: CDR1 LGHNT, CDR2 FRNRAP. Unmatched junction bases numbered 5, after V lost 4 bases and J lost 4 bases. This CDR3 contains 14 residues. CDR3 residues: CASGWLDRSDTQYF. CDR3 bases: TGTGCTAGTGGTTGGTTGGACAGGTCAGATACGCAGTATTTT.

The chain is built from TRBV5-5 and TRBJ1-2, with a tentative D call TRBD1 (6 bases). This CDR3 comprises 13 residues. The ends were cut back, 4 bases at V and 7 bases at J, with 14 bases in the middle. The V gene's germline CDR1 is SGHKS and CDR2 YYEKEE (reference sequence). Here the CDR3 reads CASSGAGASGYTF. CDR3 in DNA: TGTGCCAGCAGCGGCGCAGGGGCGAGTGGCTACACCTTC.

V gene TRBV11-2 combines with J gene TRBJ2-7; D ambiguous. The CDR3 is 14 amino acids. V was shortened by 5 bases and J by 9 bases, with 20 bases between the two germline ends. CDR1 and CDR2 (germline): SGHAT, FQNNGV. CDR3 region: CASSTDTVGVGQYF. As DNA, the CDR3 is TGTGCCAGCAGCACAGATACGGTGGGTGTAGGGCAGTACTTC. Combining the CDR3 with reference TRBV11-2 and TRBJ2-7 gives the whole variable domain EAGVAQSPRYKIIEKRQSVAFWCNPISGHATLYWYQQILGQGPKLLIQFQNNGVVDDSQLPKDRFSAERLKGVDSTLKIQPAKLEDSAVYLCASSTDTVGVGQYFGPGTRLTVT.

The V and J genes are TRBV7-2 and TRBJ1-3; D is unresolved. With 4 bases removed from V and 0 bases from J, the gap between germline ends came to 7 bases. Germline V gene data show CDR1 as SGHTA and CDR2 as FQGNSA. This CDR3 is built from 14 residues. CDR3 residues: CASSSLSSGNTIYF. The CDR3 nucleotides read TGTGCCAGCAGCTCGCTGTCCTCTGGAAACACCATATATTTT.

V gene TRBV27 combines with J gene TRBJ2-6; D uncertain. Trimming stripped 1 base from V and 0 bases from J, with 4 bases between. Germline assignment: CDR1 MNHEY and CDR2 SMNVEV (reference sequence). CDR3 length equals 15 residues. The chain's CDR3 is CASSLFYSGANVLTF. CDR3 bases: TGTGCCAGCAGTTTATTCTACTCTGGGGCCAACGTCCTGACTTTC.

This clone occurred a few times. The chain combines TRBV30 with TRBJ1-6; D uncertain. The CDR3 sequence is 14 residues long. Per germline, CDR1 GTSNPN and CDR2 SVGIG (reference sequence). Trimming cost V 3 bases and J 10 bases, with 16 bases left between them. The CDR3 loop reads CAWSITRGRSPLHF. CDR3 DNA: TGTGCCTGGAGCATTACCCGGGGTCGGTCACCCCTCCACTTT.

The chain carries TRBV7-9 and TRBJ2-3; D may correspond to TRBD1 or TRBD2 (5 bases each). Trimming cost V 3 bases and J 6 bases, with 19 bases left between them. The CDR3 is made up of 16 amino acids. Germline CDR1 is SEHNR and CDR2 is FQNEAQ (reference sequence). The CDR3: CASSFSGPIRGDTQYF. CDR3 DNA sequence: TGTGCCAGCAGCTTTTCGGGACCCATTCGCGGGGATACGCAGTATTTT.

This chain links TRBV7-2 with TRBJ2-7; 15 positions agree with TRBD2. The CDR3 runs 17 residues. Per the germline V gene, CDR1 is SGHTA and CDR2 is FQGNSA. V was pared by 3 bases and J by 3 bases, with 6 bases of the junction left unmatched. CDR3 nucleotide sequence: TGTGCCAGCAGCTTTTACCGGACTAGCGGGAGGGACTACGAGCAGTACTTC. Protein: CASSFYRTSGRDYEQYF.

This CDR3 reads CASAGPSLKETQYF. The CDR3 DNA sequence: TGCGCCAGCGCGGGGCCTAGTCTTAAAGAGACCCAGTACTTC. V usage is TRBV10-2 and J usage is TRBJ2-5; maybe TRBD2 (6 bases). The V and J ends lost 8 bases and 3 bases respectively, with 16 bases between them. This CDR3 contains 14 residues. Germline V gene sequence: CDR1 WSHSY, CDR2 SAAADI.

The chain links TRBV2 to TRBJ1-4, with D possibly TRBD1 on 5 matching bases. The length of the CDR3 is 13 residues. CDR1 and CDR2 (germline): SNHLY, FYNNEI. V was clipped by 7 bases and J by 5 bases, with 11 bases between them. CDR3 sequence: CASMRGRNEKLFF. CDR3 DNA: TGTGCCAGCATGAGGGGAAGGAATGAAAAACTGTTTTTT.

The chain joins TRBV5-1 to TRBJ2-3; maybe TRBD2 (6 bases). The V and J ends lost 4 bases and 0 bases respectively, with 9 bases between them. The CDR3 consists of 14 residues. Germline values: CDR1 SGHRS, CDR2 YFSETQ. The CDR3 here is CASSVGGSTDTQYF. In DNA, the CDR3 is TGCGCCAGCAGCGTGGGGGGAAGCACAGATACGCAGTATTTT.